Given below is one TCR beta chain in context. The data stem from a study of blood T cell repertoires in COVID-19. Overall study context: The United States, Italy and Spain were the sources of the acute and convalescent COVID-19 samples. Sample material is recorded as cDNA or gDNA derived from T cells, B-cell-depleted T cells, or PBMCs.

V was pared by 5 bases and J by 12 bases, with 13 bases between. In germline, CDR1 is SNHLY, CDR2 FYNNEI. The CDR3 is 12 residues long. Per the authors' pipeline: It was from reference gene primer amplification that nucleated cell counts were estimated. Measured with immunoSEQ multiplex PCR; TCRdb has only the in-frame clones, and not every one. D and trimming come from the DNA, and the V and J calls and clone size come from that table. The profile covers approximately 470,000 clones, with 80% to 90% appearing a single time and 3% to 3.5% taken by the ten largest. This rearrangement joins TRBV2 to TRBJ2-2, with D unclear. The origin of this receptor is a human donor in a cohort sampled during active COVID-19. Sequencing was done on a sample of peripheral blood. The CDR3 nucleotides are TGTGCCAGCAGTCCCCAGTGGCCCAAGCTGTTTTTT. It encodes CASSPQWPKLFF.